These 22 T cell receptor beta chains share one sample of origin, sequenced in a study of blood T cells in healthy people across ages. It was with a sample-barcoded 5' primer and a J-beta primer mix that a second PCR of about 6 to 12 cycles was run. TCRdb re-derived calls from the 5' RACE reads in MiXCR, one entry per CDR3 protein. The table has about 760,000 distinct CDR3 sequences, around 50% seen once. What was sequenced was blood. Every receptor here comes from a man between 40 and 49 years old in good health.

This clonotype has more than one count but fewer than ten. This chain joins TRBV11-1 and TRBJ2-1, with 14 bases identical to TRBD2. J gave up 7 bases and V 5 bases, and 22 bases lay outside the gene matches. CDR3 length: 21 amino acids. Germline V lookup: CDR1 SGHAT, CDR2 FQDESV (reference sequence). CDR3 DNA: TGTGCCAGCAGCCCCCTTCTGGTCCCGGGACTAGCGGGAGCGTCACGGAATGAGCAGTTCTTC. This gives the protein CASSPLLVPGLAGASRNEQFF. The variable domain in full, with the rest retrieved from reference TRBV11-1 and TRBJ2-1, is EAEVAQSPRYKITEKSQAVAFWCDPISGHATLYWYRQILGQGPELLVQFQDESVVDDSQLPKDRFSAERLKGVDSTLKIQPAELGDSAMYLCASSPLLVPGLAGASRNEQFFGPGTRLTVL.

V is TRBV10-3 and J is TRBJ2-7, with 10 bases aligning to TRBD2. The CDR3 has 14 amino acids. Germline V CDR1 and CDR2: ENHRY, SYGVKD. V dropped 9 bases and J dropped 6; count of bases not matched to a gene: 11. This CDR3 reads CAIKSGREAGEQYF. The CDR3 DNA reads TGTGCCATAAAAAGCGGGAGGGAAGCGGGCGAGCAGTACTTC.

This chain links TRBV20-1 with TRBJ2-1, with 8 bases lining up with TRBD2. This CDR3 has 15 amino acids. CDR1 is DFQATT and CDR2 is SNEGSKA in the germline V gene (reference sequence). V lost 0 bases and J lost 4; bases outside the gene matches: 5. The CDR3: CSAREILAAYNEQFF. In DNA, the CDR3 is TGCAGTGCTAGAGAGATACTAGCGGCGTACAATGAGCAGTTCTTC.

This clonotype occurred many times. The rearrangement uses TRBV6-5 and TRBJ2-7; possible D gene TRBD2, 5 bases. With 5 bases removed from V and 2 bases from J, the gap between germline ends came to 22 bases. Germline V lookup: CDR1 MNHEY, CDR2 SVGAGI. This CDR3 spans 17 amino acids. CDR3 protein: CASSRDRPGNRAYEQYF. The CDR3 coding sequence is TGTGCCAGCAGTCGAGATCGACCCGGGAATCGAGCCTACGAGCAGTACTTC.

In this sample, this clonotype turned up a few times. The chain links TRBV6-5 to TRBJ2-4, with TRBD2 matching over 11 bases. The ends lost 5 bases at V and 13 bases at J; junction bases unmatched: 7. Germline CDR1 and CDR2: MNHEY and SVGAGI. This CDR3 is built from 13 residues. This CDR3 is CASSTSGSAGQYF. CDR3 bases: TGTGCCAGCAGTACTAGCGGGAGTGCGGGGCAGTACTTC.

The CDR3 is CASRPDGAAGELFF. In nucleotides, the CDR3 is TGTGCCAGCAGACCAGACGGGGCGGCCGGGGAGCTGTTTTTT. The chain couples TRBV12-3 or TRBV12-4 to TRBJ2-2; D tentatively fits TRBD1 or TRBD2 (5 bases each). The CDR3 runs 14 residues. The V end lost 6 bases, the J end lost 6 bases, and 14 bases lay between the germline ends.

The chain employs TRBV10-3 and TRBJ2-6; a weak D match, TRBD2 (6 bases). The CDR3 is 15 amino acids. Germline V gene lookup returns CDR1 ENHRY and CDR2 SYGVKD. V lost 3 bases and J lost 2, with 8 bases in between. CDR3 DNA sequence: TGTGCCATCAGTGAAGGAGGGACTGGGGCCAACGTCCTGACTTTC. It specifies CAISEGGTGANVLTF.

This CDR3 reads CASSSPGQVALKEQYF. The DNA of the CDR3 is TGTGCCAGCAGTTCCCCCGGACAGGTTGCCCTAAAGGAGCAGTATTTT. V and J are TRBV27 and TRBJ2-3; 7 bases match TRBD1. The V gene end was trimmed by 4 bases and the J gene end by 11 bases; junction bases not matched to a gene: 18. Germline CDR1 reads MNHEY; CDR2 reads SMNVEV (reference sequence). The CDR3 contains 16 residues.

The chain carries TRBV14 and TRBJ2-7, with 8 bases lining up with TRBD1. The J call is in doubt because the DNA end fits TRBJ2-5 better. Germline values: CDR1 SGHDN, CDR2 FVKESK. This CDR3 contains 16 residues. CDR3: CASSQGIRGRQETQYF. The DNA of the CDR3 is TGTGCCAGCAGCCAAGGTATCAGGGGGCGGCAAGAGACCCAGTACTTC.

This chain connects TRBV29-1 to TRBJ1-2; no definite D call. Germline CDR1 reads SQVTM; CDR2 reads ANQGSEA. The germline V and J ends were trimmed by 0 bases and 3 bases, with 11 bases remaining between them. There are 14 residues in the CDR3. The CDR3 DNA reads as TGCAGCGTTGAAGATAATTTCAGAGACTATGGCTACACCTTC. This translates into CSVEDNFRDYGYTF.

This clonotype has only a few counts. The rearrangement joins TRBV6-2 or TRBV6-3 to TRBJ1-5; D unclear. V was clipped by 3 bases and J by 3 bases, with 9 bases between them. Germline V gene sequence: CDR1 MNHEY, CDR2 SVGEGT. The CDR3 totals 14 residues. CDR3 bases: TGTGCCAGCAGTTATCTGGGAAACAATCAGCCCCAGCATTTT. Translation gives CASSYLGNNQPQHF.

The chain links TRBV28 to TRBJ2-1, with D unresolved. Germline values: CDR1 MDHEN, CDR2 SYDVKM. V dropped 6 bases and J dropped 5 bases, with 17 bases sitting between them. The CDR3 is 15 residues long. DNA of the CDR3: TGTGCCAGCAGGCCCCCGTTAGGGAATAACAATGAGCAGTTCTTC. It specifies CASRPPLGNNNEQFF.

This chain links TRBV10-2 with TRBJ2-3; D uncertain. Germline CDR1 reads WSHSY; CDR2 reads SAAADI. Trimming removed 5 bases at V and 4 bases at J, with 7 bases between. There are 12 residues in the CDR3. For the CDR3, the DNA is TGCGCCAGCAGTACGCTCCCAGATACGCAGTATTTT. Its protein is CASSTLPDTQYF.

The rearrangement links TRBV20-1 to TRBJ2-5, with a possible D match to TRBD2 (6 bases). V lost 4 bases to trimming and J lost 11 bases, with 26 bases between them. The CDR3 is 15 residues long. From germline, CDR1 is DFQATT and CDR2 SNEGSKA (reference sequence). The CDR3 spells CSATLSSGFYNEQYF. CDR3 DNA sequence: TGCAGTGCTACCCTTTCGAGCGGGTTTTACAATGAGCAGTACTTC.

The CDR3: CSAPGHSSYEQYF. The CDR3 region has the DNA TGCAGTGCCCCGGGACATAGCTCCTACGAGCAGTACTTC. The chain has TRBV20-1 and TRBJ2-7; D perhaps matches TRBD1 (6 bases). With 6 bases removed from V and 0 bases from J, the gap between germline ends came to 12 bases. The germline V gene has CDR1 DFQATT and CDR2 SNEGSKA (reference sequence). The CDR3 is 13 amino acids.

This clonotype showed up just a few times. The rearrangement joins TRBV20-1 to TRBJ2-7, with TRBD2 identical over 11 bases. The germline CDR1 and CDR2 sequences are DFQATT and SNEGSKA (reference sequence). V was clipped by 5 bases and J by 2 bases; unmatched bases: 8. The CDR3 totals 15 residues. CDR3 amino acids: CSAPHSTSGAYEQYF. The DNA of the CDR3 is TGCAGTGCTCCTCACTCGACTAGCGGGGCCTACGAGCAGTACTTC.

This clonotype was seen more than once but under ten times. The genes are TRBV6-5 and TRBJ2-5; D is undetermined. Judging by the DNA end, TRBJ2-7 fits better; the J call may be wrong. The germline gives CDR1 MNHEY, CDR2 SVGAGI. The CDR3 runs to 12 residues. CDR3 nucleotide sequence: TGTGCCAGCAGGGGGAACACCTACGAGCAGTACTTC. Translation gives CASRGNTYEQYF.

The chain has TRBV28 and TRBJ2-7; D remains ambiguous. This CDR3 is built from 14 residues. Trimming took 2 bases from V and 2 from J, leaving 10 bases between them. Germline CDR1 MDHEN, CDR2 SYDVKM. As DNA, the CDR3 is TGTGCCAGCAGTTTAGCGGTTTCCCCCTACGAGCAGTACTTC. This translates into CASSLAVSPYEQYF.

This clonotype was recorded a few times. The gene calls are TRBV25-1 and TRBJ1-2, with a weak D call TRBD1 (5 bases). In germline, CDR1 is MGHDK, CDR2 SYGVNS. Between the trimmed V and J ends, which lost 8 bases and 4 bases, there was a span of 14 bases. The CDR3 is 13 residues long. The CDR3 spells CASLDRDGYGYTF. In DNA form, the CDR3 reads TGTGCCAGCCTTGACCGGGACGGCTATGGCTACACCTTC.

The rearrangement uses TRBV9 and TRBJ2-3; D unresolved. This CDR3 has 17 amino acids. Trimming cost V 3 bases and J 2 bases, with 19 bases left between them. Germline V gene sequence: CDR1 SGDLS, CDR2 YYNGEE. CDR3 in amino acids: CASSAYTNQDPTDTQYF. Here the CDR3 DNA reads TGTGCCAGCAGCGCGTACACGAACCAGGACCCCACAGATACGCAGTATTTT.

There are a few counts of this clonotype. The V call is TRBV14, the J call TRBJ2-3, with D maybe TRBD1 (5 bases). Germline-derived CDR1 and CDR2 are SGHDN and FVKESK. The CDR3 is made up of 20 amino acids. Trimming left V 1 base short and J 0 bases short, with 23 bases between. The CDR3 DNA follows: TGTGCCAGCAGCCAAGGTTGGCGCGGTAGACAGACGAATAGCACAGATACGCAGTATTTT. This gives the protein CASSQGWRGRQTNSTDTQYF.

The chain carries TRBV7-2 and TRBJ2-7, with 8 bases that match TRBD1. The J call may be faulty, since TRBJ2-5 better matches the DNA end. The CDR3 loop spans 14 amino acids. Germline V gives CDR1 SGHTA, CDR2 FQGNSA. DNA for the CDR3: TGTGCCAGCAGCTGGGGACAGGTGGGCGAGACCCAGTACTTC. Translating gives CASSWGQVGETQYF.